The 28 T cell receptor beta chains below were found in one sample sequenced in a study of T cells expressing NK-cell markers. TCRdb re-called the 5' RACE reads and shows each CDR3 protein once, DNA omitted. Here the sample table reports some 450,000 distinct CDR3 sequences. Source material: blood T cells: a sorted CD56 or NKG2C T cell subset, CD4+ or CD8+ T cells, or bulk PBMC T cells (not recorded which). These receptor sequences come from a woman aged 18 to 75 in good health.

The V and J genes are TRBV20-1 and TRBJ1-1. CDR3 length equals 15 residues. Germline V gene sequence: CDR1 DFQATT, CDR2 SNEGSKA (reference sequence). CDR3 protein: CSARPRGLPGTEAFF.

The rearrangement links TRBV5-1 to TRBJ2-3. Germline CDR1 reads SGHRS; CDR2 reads YFSETQ. This CDR3 is built from 14 residues. The CDR3 protein is CASSPYVSTDTQYF.

The chain uses TRBV7-2 and TRBJ1-1; absent DNA, TCRdb's TRBD1 call cannot be checked. Germline V gene sequence: CDR1 SGHTA, CDR2 FQGNSA. The CDR3 consists of 15 residues. The CDR3 here is CASSLVGGVNTEAFF.

The chain joins TRBV12-3 or TRBV12-4 to TRBJ1-2; lacking DNA, the TRBD1 call made by TCRdb goes unchecked. This CDR3 has 14 amino acids. The CDR3 region is CASSSDRGRGGYTF.

V and J are TRBV4-2 and TRBJ2-5; TCRdb's D gene call, TRBD1, goes unchecked for lack of DNA. Per germline, CDR1 LGHNA and CDR2 YNFKEQ. This CDR3 has 15 amino acids. The CDR3 sequence is CASSQDRRGTETQYF.

The rearrangement links TRBV18 to TRBJ1-1; the D call from TCRdb, TRBD1, cannot be confirmed without DNA. The CDR3 contains 20 residues. Per the germline V gene, CDR1 is KGHSH and CDR2 is LQKENI. Here the CDR3 reads CASSPRLGGEGRTLNTEAFF.

The J gene is TRBJ2-2, the V gene TRBV7-3; TCRdb proposes TRBD1, but this gene call is untestable without DNA. This CDR3 comprises 15 residues. Germline loops: CDR1 SGHTA, CDR2 FQGTGA. The CDR3 here is CASSIQGAGTGELFF.

The gene calls are TRBV6-1 and TRBJ2-2; TCRdb's assignment of TRBD2 cannot be checked, as there is no DNA. CDR1 and CDR2 (germline): MNHNS, SASEGT. The CDR3 contains 15 residues. The CDR3 is CASGDSGTFTGELFF.

The chain combines TRBV6-2 or TRBV6-3 with TRBJ2-5; TCRdb selects TRBD1, and the lack of DNA leaves this call unchecked. Per the germline V gene, CDR1 is MNHEY and CDR2 is SVGEGT. The CDR3 extends over 14 amino acids. This CDR3 reads CASSYTRTGETQYF.

The chain recombines TRBV6-1 with TRBJ1-1. CDR1 and CDR2 (germline): MNHNS, SASEGT. The length of the CDR3 is 15 residues. The CDR3 is CASSGTSVEKTEAFF.

V and J are TRBV3-1 and TRBJ1-5; without DNA, the TCRdb call of TRBD1 cannot be checked. CDR1 and CDR2 from the germline V gene are LGHDT and YNNKEL (reference sequence). The CDR3 has 15 residues. CDR3: CASSQTGGFNQPQHF.

This rearrangement joins TRBV27 to TRBJ1-5; TCRdb names TRBD1, which stays unverified in the absence of DNA. This CDR3 spans 17 amino acids. CDR1 MNHEY and CDR2 SMNVEV come from the germline V gene (reference sequence). The CDR3 spells CASSSTDREYSNQPQHF.

This sequence joins TRBV3-1 and TRBJ1-4. Germline assignment: CDR1 LGHDT and CDR2 YNNKEL (reference sequence). CDR3 size: 16 residues. CDR3 amino acids: CASSRERVLEGEKLFF.

This chain joins TRBV3-1 and TRBJ2-5; TCRdb's D call of TRBD2 is untestable without DNA. The germline CDR1 and CDR2 sequences are LGHDT and YNNKEL (reference sequence). The CDR3 is made up of 16 amino acids. The CDR3 reads CASSRRGLASKETQYF.

The chain joins TRBV5-1 to TRBJ1-2; TCRdb calls TRBD1, which cannot be checked without DNA. This CDR3 is built from 14 residues. Germline CDR1 reads SGHRS; CDR2 reads YFSETQ. The CDR3 sequence: CASSYPQENYGYTF.

The J gene is TRBJ2-1, the V gene TRBV27. This CDR3 spans 14 amino acids. Per the germline V gene, CDR1 is MNHEY and CDR2 is SMNVEV (reference sequence). The chain's CDR3 is CASRSRGTYNEQFF.

The chain employs TRBV12-3 or TRBV12-4 and TRBJ2-3; TCRdb lists TRBD1, though no DNA is available to test this call. The CDR3 contains 15 residues. The CDR3 loop is CASTPRGLKADTQYF.

V and J are TRBV2 and TRBJ2-1; the TRBD2 assignment by TCRdb is unverifiable without DNA. The CDR3 spans 16 residues. Germline V gene data show CDR1 as SNHLY and CDR2 as FYNNEI. CDR3 protein: CASRDTGLADYNEQFF. Using reference TRBV2 and TRBJ2-1 for the parts outside the CDR3, the full variable domain is EPEVTQTPSHQVTQMGQEVILRCVPISNHLYFYWYRQILGQKVEFLVSFYNNEISEKSEIFDDQFSVERPDGSNFTLKIRSTKLEDSAMYFCASRDTGLADYNEQFFGPGTRLTVL.

Here the CDR3 reads CSVGRPAGLALGEQFF. This sequence joins TRBV29-1 and TRBJ2-1; TCRdb indicates TRBD2, and absent DNA this call remains unverified. Germline CDR1 reads SQVTM; CDR2 reads ANQGSEA. The CDR3 covers 16 residues.

V and J are TRBV14 and TRBJ2-5; the D call from TCRdb, TRBD2, cannot be confirmed without DNA. The germline V gene has CDR1 SGHDN and CDR2 FVKESK. This CDR3 region has 17 residues. CDR3 loop: CASSPAATSGWQETQYF.

This rearrangement joins TRBV9 to TRBJ2-3; TCRdb's D call of TRBD2 is untestable without DNA. CDR1 and CDR2 (germline): SGDLS, YYNGEE. The CDR3 sequence is 18 residues long. The CDR3 sequence: CASSGTPRRLAGFDTQYF.

The chain carries TRBV30 and TRBJ2-7; checking the TCRdb D call of TRBD2 is not possible without DNA. The length of the CDR3 is 14 residues. Germline CDR1 reads GTSNPN; CDR2 reads SVGIG (reference sequence). The CDR3 loop is CAWKVGTSVYEQYF.

The chain carries TRBV6-5 and TRBJ1-2. The CDR3 totals 12 residues. The V gene's germline CDR1 is MNHEY and CDR2 SVGAGI. CDR3 residues: CASSRPADGYTF.

This sequence joins TRBV29-1 and TRBJ1-1; TCRdb's D call, TRBD1, is unchecked because there is no DNA. The CDR3 extends over 14 amino acids. Germline CDR1 SQVTM, CDR2 ANQGSEA. Here the CDR3 reads CSVCTGGANTEAFF.

This rearrangement joins TRBV12-3 or TRBV12-4 to TRBJ2-3; TCRdb names TRBD1, which stays unverified in the absence of DNA. There are 14 residues in the CDR3. The CDR3 protein is CASTFGGRADTQYF.

J is TRBJ1-5 and V is TRBV7-8; TCRdb reports TRBD1, a call that lacks DNA to check it against. This CDR3 has 16 residues. Germline-derived CDR1 and CDR2 are SGHVS and FQNEAQ. This chain's CDR3 is CASSLRRDRDDQPQHF.

This chain links TRBV20-1 with TRBJ1-6. The CDR3 sequence is 15 residues long. In germline, CDR1 is DFQATT, CDR2 SNEGSKA (reference sequence). The CDR3 sequence is CSASNPDGYNSPLHF.

This chain joins TRBV7-2 and TRBJ2-3. This CDR3 region has 14 residues. The germline gives CDR1 SGHTA, CDR2 FQGNSA. CDR3 sequence reads: CASSSREAPDTQYF.